The source of this T cell receptor beta chain is a study of human T cells and chemical hapten exposure. Study-level background: A 2 cm by 2 cm inner upper arm patch received 2% DPC for sensitization. Weekly administration of diphenylcyclopropenone to the scalp of patients continued throughout the roughly 25-week study.

The V end was cut by 5 bases, the J end by 0 bases, with 11 bases between. Looked up from germline, CDR1 is SQVTM and CDR2 is ANQGSEA. This CDR3 comprises 14 residues. This sample's time point: patch test 1, 2 weeks after DPC sensitization. Described treatment: therapeutic diphenylcyclopropenone sensitization with weekly scalp DPC. Notes on this clonotype: Its antigen remains unknown.

MiXCR, run by TCRdb on the RACE reads, gives a single entry per CDR3 protein. Here the sample spans 13,000 to 15,000 distinct CDR3 sequences, about a sixth being singletons. Study findings and constraints: There was alopecia in the donors, so their immune response may differ from that of healthy people.

The chain has TRBV29-1 and TRBJ2-4; the D gene is possibly TRBD2 (6 bases). The sequence came from a woman in her twenties or thirties with alopecia areata. Some clones in this sample may be carry-over from other donors' samples. The sequenced sample was whole blood, obtained in connection with sensitization to the hapten diphenylcyclopropenone (DPC). As DNA, the CDR3 is TGCAGCGTTCGCGGAGGGGTAGCCAAAAACATTCAGTACTTC. Translated: CSVRGGVAKNIQYF. The entire variable domain, with the rest obtained from reference TRBV29-1 and TRBJ2-4, is as follows: SAVISQKPSRDICQRGTSLTIQCQVDSQVTMMFWYRQQPGQSLTLIATANQGSEATYESGFVIDKFPISRPNLTFSTLTVSNMSPEDSSIYLCSVRGGVAKNIQYFGAGTRLSVL.